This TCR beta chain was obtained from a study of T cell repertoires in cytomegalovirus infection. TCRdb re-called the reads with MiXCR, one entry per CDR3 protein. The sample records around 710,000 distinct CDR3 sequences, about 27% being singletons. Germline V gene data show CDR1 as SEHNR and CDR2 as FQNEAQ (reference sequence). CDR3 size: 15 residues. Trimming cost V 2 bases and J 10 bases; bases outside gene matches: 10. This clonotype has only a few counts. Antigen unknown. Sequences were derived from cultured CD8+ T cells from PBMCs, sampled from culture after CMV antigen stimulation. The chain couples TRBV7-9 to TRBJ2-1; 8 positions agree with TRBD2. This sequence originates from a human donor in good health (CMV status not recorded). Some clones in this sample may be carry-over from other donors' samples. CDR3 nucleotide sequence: TGTGCCAGCAGCTTAATTCACGGGGGGGCAGAAGAGCAGTTCTTC. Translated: CASSLIHGGAEEQFF.